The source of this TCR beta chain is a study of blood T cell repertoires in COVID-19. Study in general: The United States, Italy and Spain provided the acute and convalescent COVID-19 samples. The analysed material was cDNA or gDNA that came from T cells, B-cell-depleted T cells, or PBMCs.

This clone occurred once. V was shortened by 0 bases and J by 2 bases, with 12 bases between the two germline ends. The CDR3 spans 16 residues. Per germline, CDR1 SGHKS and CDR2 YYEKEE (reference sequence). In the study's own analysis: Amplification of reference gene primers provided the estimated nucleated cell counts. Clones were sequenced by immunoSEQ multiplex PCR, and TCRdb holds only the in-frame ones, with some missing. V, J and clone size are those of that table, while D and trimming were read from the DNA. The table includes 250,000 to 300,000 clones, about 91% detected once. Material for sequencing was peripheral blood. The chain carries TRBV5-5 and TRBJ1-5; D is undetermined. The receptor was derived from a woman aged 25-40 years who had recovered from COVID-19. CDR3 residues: CASSLGPPRGNQPQHF. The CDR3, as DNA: TGTGCCAGCAGCTTGGGACCGCCCCGGGGCAATCAGCCCCAGCATTTT.